This T cell receptor beta chain stems from a study of shared clonotypes between healthy human individuals. The overall study: CD8 memory received one plate per donor, CD8 naive two, CD4 memory three and CD4 naive three. General study findings and limits: A limitation of the genetic and exposure-history diversity represented arose from few donors.

This clone appeared a single time. Its cognate antigen is unknown. Germline assignment: CDR1 SGHVS and CDR2 FQNEAQ. The CDR3 covers 20 residues. The ends lost 5 bases at V and 3 bases at J; junction bases unmatched: 24. The table came from immunoSEQ multiplex PCR; TCRdb's copy has only in-frame clones and leaves some out. Of 850,000 to 1,200,000 clones listed, around 74% are singletons. Sequencing input: memory CD4+ T cells sorted from blood. Subset meaning: CD45RA-negative fraction. The TCR originated in a man aged 18 to 35 in good health. The J gene is TRBJ2-5, the V gene TRBV7-8; 7 bases are a match to TRBD2. The DNA for the CDR3 is TGTGCCAGCAGCGTAACAAATACACTCGGGGGGTGGTTCGAAGAAGAGACCCAGTACTTC. Translated, it gives CASSVTNTLGGWFEEETQYF. The full variable domain, with the rest looked up from reference TRBV7-8 and TRBJ2-5, is GAGVSQSPRYKVAKRGQDVALRCDPISGHVSLFWYQQALGQGPEFLTYFQNEAQLDKSGLPSDRFFAERPEGSVSTLKIQRTQQEDSAVYLCASSVTNTLGGWFEEETQYFGPGTRLLVL.